This TCR beta chain was sequenced in a study of blood T cell repertoires in COVID-19. Study-level information: Sites in the United States, Italy and Spain provided acute and convalescent COVID-19 samples.

Generated by immunoSEQ multiplex PCR, the TCRdb table keeps only in-frame clones and is missing some. Of 60,000 or so clones in the sample, about 89% were seen once. Trimming pared 7 bases from V and 5 bases from J, leaving 17 bases between. Germline lookup yields CDR1 LGHNT and CDR2 FRNRAP. The CDR3 contains 14 residues. The chain employs TRBV12-5 and TRBJ1-1; D gene uncertain. Sequencing was carried out using peripheral blood. The TCR was taken from a woman aged 55-69 years with active COVID-19. The CDR3 sequence is CASAVESRRTEAFF. The CDR3 DNA sequence: TGTGCTAGTGCCGTAGAATCAAGGAGGACTGAAGCTTTCTTT. The full variable domain, with the rest looked up from reference TRBV12-5 and TRBJ1-1, is DARVTQTPRHKVTEMGQEVTMRCQPILGHNTVFWYRQTMMQGLELLAYFRNRAPLDDSGMPKDRFSAEMPDATLATLKIQPSEPRDSAVYFCASAVESRRTEAFFGQGTRLTVV.